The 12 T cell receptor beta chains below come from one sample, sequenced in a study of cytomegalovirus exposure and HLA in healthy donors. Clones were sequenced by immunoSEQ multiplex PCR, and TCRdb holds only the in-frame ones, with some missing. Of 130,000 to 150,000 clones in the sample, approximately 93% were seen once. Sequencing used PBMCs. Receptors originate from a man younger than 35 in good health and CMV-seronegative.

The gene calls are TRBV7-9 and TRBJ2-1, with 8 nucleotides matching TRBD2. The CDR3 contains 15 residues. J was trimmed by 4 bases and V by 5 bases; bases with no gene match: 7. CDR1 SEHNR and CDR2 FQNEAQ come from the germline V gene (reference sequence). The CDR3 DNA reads TGTGCCAGCAGCCTCTGGCGGGGGGATTACAATGAGCAGTTCTTC. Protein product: CASSLWRGDYNEQFF.

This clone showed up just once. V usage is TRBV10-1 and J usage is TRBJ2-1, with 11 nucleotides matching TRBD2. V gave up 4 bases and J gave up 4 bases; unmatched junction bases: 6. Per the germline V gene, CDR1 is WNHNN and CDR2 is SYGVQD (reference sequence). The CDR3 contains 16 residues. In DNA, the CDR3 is TGCGCCAGCAGTGTAACCGGGACTAGCGGTTACAATGAGCAGTTCTTC. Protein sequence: CASSVTGTSGYNEQFF.

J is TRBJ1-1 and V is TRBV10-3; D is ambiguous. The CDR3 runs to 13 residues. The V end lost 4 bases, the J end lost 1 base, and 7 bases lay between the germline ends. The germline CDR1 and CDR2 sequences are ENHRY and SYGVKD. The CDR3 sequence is CAISVVKNTEAFF. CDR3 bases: TGTGCCATCAGTGTCGTAAAGAACACTGAAGCTTTCTTT.

CDR3 residues: CASSFLASGGSTDTQYF. Written as DNA, the CDR3 is TGTGCCAGCAGCTTTCTCGCTAGCGGGGGATCCACAGATACGCAGTATTTT. The rearrangement uses TRBV2 and TRBJ2-3, with 10 bases that match TRBD2. Unmatched junction bases numbered 11, after V lost 6 bases and J lost 2 bases. CDR3 size: 17 residues. Germline CDR1 is SNHLY and CDR2 is FYNNEI.

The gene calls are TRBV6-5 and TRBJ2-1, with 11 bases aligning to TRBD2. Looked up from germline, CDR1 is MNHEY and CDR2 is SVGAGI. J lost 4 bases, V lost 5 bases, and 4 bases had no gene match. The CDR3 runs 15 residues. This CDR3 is CASSPRLAGYNEQFF. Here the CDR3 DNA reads TGTGCCAGCAGTCCTCGACTAGCGGGGTACAATGAGCAGTTCTTC.

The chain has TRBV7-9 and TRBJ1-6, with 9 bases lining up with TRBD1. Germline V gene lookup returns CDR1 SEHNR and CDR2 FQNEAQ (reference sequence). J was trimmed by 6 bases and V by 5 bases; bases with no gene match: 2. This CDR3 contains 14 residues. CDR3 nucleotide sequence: TGTGCCAGCAGCCGGGGACAGGGTAATTCACCCCTCCACTTT. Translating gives CASSRGQGNSPLHF.

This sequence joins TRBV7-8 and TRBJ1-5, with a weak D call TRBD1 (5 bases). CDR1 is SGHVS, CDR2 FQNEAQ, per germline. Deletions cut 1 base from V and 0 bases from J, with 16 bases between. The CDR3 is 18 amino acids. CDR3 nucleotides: TGTGCCAGCAGCTTAGGGACACCCCTAAAGTATAGCAATCAGCCCCAGCATTTT. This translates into CASSLGTPLKYSNQPQHF.

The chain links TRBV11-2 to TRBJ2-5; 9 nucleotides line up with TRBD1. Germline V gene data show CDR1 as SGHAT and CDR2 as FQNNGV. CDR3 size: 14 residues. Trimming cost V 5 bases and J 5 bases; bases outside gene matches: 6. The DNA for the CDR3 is TGTGCCAGCAGCCTCAATACAGGGGGCGAGACCCAGTACTTC. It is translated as CASSLNTGGETQYF.

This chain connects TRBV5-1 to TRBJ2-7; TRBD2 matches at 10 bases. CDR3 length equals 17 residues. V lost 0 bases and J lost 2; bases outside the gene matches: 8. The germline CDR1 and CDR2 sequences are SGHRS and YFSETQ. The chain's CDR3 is CASSLARTSGDAYEQYF. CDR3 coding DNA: TGCGCCAGCAGCTTGGCCCGGACTAGCGGTGATGCCTACGAGCAGTACTTC. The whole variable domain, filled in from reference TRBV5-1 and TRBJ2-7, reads KAGVTQTPRYLIKTRGQQVTLSCSPISGHRSVSWYQQTPGQGLQFLFEYFSETQRNKGNFPGRFSGRQFSNSRSEMNVSTLELGDSALYLCASSLARTSGDAYEQYFGPGTRLTVT.

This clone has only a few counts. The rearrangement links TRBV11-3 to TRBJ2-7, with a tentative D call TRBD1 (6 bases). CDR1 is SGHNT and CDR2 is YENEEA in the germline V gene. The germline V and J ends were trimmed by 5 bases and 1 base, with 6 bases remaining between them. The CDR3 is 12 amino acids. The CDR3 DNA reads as TGTGCCAGCAGCGGACAGTCCTACGAGCAGTACGTC. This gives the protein CASSGQSYEQYV.

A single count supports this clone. CDR3 loop: CASSRTRDNEQFF. CDR3 nucleotide sequence: TGCGCCAGCTCACGAACACGGGACAATGAGCAGTTCTTC. The rearrangement joins TRBV10-2 to TRBJ2-1, with D unclear. The CDR3 contains 13 residues. The ends were cut back, 8 bases at V and 5 bases at J, with 13 bases in the middle. From germline, CDR1 is WSHSY and CDR2 SAAADI.

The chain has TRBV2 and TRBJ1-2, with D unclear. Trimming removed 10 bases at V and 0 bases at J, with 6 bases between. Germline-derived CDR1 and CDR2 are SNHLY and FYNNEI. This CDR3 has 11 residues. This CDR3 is CATPSNYGYTF. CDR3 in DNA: TGTGCCACCCCGTCTAACTATGGCTACACCTTC.